Listed below are T cell receptor beta chains from one sample, sequenced in a study of CD8+ T cells in alopecia areata. The assay was immunoSEQ multiplex PCR, and TCRdb's table has in-frame clones only and misses some. The table includes 110,000 or so clones, roughly three fifths detected once. The source was CD4+ T cells sorted from blood, collected at week 24, from a patient treated with tofacitinib. The receptors derive from a human donor with alopecia areata. Each CDR3 is given with its conserved first and last residue. Fields, in order: J gene, clone size, D gene, V gene, CDR3 DNA, CDR3 protein. D genes are given only for firm matches. Clone size appears in some rows only: once, few, many, or a class for an expanded clone.

j_gene: TRBJ1-2; abundance: .; d_gene: .; v_gene: TRBV30; CDR3nt: TGTGCCTGGAGTCCGGGTCCGTCCTATGGCTACACCTTC; CDR3aa: CAWSPGPSYGYTF
j_gene: TRBJ2-6; abundance: .; d_gene: TRBD1; v_gene: TRBV7-9; CDR3nt: TGTGCCAGCAGCCTCCGACAGGGGGCGGCTGGGGCCAACGTCCTGACTTTC; CDR3aa: CASSLRQGAAGANVLTF
j_gene: TRBJ1-2; abundance: .; d_gene: .; v_gene: TRBV29-1; CDR3nt: TGCAGCGTTGAAGCTGGCGAAACTAACTATGGCTACACCTTC; CDR3aa: CSVEAGETNYGYTF
j_gene: TRBJ2-2; abundance: .; d_gene: .; v_gene: TRBV5-1; CDR3nt: TGCGCCAGCAGCTTGTTAGGGGGGACCGGGGAGCTGTTTTTT; CDR3aa: CASSLLGGTGELFF
j_gene: TRBJ1-5; abundance: .; d_gene: .; v_gene: TRBV29-1; CDR3nt: TGCAGCGTTGCCGAATTTCCCAATCAGCCCCAGCATTTT; CDR3aa: CSVAEFPNQPQHF
j_gene: TRBJ2-5; abundance: .; d_gene: TRBD2; v_gene: TRBV5-4; CDR3nt: TGTGCCAGCAGCGGTGGGACTAGCGGAGAGACCCAGTACTTC; CDR3aa: CASSGGTSGETQYF
j_gene: TRBJ2-4; abundance: .; d_gene: .; v_gene: TRBV13; CDR3nt: TGTGCCAGCAGCTTAGCTGACCTTCGGGCCAAAAACATTCAGTACTTC; CDR3aa: CASSLADLRAKNIQYF
j_gene: TRBJ2-5; abundance: .; d_gene: .; v_gene: TRBV10-3; CDR3nt: TGTGCCATCAGTGAACCCCAAGAGACCCAGTACTTC; CDR3aa: CAISEPQETQYF
j_gene: TRBJ2-5; abundance: .; d_gene: TRBD2; v_gene: TRBV6-5; CDR3nt: TGTGCCAGCAGTTCAGGGACTAGCGGGGAAGAGACCCAGTACTTC; CDR3aa: CASSSGTSGEETQYF
j_gene: TRBJ1-1; abundance: few; d_gene: .; v_gene: TRBV10-3; CDR3nt: TGTGCCATCAGTGAGTCCCTTTTTGGGGGCACTGAAGCTTTCTTT; CDR3aa: CAISESLFGGTEAFF
j_gene: TRBJ2-1; abundance: .; d_gene: .; v_gene: TRBV5-4; CDR3nt: TGCGCCAGCAGCCAAGGTTTTGACCCGTACAATGAGCAGTTCTTC; CDR3aa: CASSQGFDPYNEQFF
j_gene: TRBJ2-7; abundance: few; d_gene: TRBD1; v_gene: TRBV25-1; CDR3nt: TGTGCCAGCAGTGCCACAGGGGATTACGAGCAGTACTTC; CDR3aa: CASSATGDYEQYF
j_gene: TRBJ2-7; abundance: .; d_gene: TRBD2; v_gene: TRBV5-7; CDR3nt: TGTGCCAGCAGCCTGGGGCGGACTAGCGGTGGCGAGCAGTACTTC; CDR3aa: CASSLGRTSGGEQYF
j_gene: TRBJ2-7; abundance: few; d_gene: TRBD1; v_gene: TRBV10-3; CDR3nt: TGTGCCACGGGACAGGATTATTACGAGCAGTACTTC; CDR3aa: CATGQDYYEQYF
j_gene: TRBJ1-5; abundance: .; d_gene: TRBD1; v_gene: TRBV7-7; CDR3nt: TGTGCTAGCAGCTTTGAGGACAGGGAAATTTCGAGCAATCAGCCCCAGCATTTT; CDR3aa: CASSFEDREISSNQPQHF
j_gene: TRBJ2-3; abundance: .; d_gene: .; v_gene: TRBV6-5; CDR3nt: TGTGCCAGCAGTTACTCCGAGGGCACAGATACGCAGTATTTT; CDR3aa: CASSYSEGTDTQYF
j_gene: TRBJ2-2; abundance: .; d_gene: .; v_gene: TRBV11-2; CDR3nt: TGTGCCAGCAGCTTTAGAGCAGGGGCCGGGGAGCTGTTTTTT; CDR3aa: CASSFRAGAGELFF
j_gene: TRBJ2-5; abundance: .; d_gene: .; v_gene: TRBV2; CDR3nt: TGTGCCAGCAGCGTAAACCTGGAGACCCAGTACTTC; CDR3aa: CASSVNLETQYF
j_gene: TRBJ2-4; abundance: once; d_gene: .; v_gene: TRBV18; CDR3nt: TGTGCCAGCTCACCTACTGAGGGGGAGATTCAGTACTTC; CDR3aa: CASSPTEGEIQYF
j_gene: TRBJ1-1; abundance: few; d_gene: .; v_gene: TRBV30; CDR3nt: TGTGCCTGGTCTCCAGGCTCGTCGAACACTGAAGCTTTCTTT; CDR3aa: CAWSPGSSNTEAFF
j_gene: TRBJ2-7; abundance: .; d_gene: TRBD1; v_gene: TRBV29-1; CDR3nt: TGCAGCGTAATCCGGGACAGGGGGCCCTACGAGCAGTACTTC; CDR3aa: CSVIRDRGPYEQYF
j_gene: TRBJ2-3; abundance: .; d_gene: TRBD2; v_gene: TRBV6-1; CDR3nt: TGTGCCAGCAGTGGCGGGGGAGCGGGGGCAGGTACGCAGTATTTT; CDR3aa: CASSGGGAGAGTQYF
j_gene: TRBJ1-1; abundance: few; d_gene: .; v_gene: TRBV29-1; CDR3nt: TGCAGCGTTGAAGGACGGTTGAACACTGAAGCTTTCTTT; CDR3aa: CSVEGRLNTEAFF
j_gene: TRBJ2-5; abundance: .; d_gene: .; v_gene: TRBV15; CDR3nt: TGTGCCACCAGCAGAGAGGGAGTCAAGTACCAAGAGACCCAGTACTTC; CDR3aa: CATSREGVKYQETQYF
j_gene: TRBJ2-7; abundance: .; d_gene: TRBD1; v_gene: TRBV27; CDR3nt: TGTGCCAGCAGCAGGACAGGGAGCCACGAGCAGTACTTC; CDR3aa: CASSRTGSHEQYF
j_gene: TRBJ1-2; abundance: .; d_gene: .; v_gene: TRBV5-6; CDR3nt: TGTGCCAGCAGTTATGGCAGGGCGAGTGGCTACACCTTC; CDR3aa: CASSYGRASGYTF
j_gene: TRBJ2-5; abundance: .; d_gene: .; v_gene: TRBV30; CDR3nt: TGTGCCTCTCAGGGAGGAGAGACCCAGTACTTC; CDR3aa: CASQGGETQYF
j_gene: TRBJ2-7; abundance: few; d_gene: .; v_gene: TRBV7-9; CDR3nt: TGTGCCAGCAGCTTAGTCGGTTACGAGCAGTACTTC; CDR3aa: CASSLVGYEQYF
j_gene: TRBJ1-5; abundance: once; d_gene: .; v_gene: TRBV19; CDR3nt: TGTGCCAGTAGTATCACAGGGAACAATCAGCCCCAGCATTTT; CDR3aa: CASSITGNNQPQHF
j_gene: TRBJ1-6; abundance: .; d_gene: .; v_gene: TRBV7-2; CDR3nt: TGTGCCAGCAGCTTAGCTACAGGTTTGATGAATTCACCCCTCCACTTT; CDR3aa: CASSLATGLMNSPLHF
j_gene: TRBJ2-2; abundance: .; d_gene: .; v_gene: TRBV14; CDR3nt: TGTGCCAGCAGCCAGCCAGGGAAGGACACCGGGGAGCTGTTTTTT; CDR3aa: CASSQPGKDTGELFF
j_gene: TRBJ2-2; abundance: .; d_gene: .; v_gene: TRBV18; CDR3nt: TGTGCCAGCTCACGAGTAGGAAGCCCGACCGGGGAGCTGTTTTTT; CDR3aa: CASSRVGSPTGELFF
j_gene: TRBJ2-5; abundance: .; d_gene: .; v_gene: TRBV4-3; CDR3nt: TGCGCCAGCAGCCAAGATCTCCAGGGACTCCAAGAGACCCAGTACTTC; CDR3aa: CASSQDLQGLQETQYF
j_gene: TRBJ1-1; abundance: .; d_gene: .; v_gene: TRBV7-9; CDR3nt: TGTGCCAGCAGCCGGACAGAAGGAAACCCTGAAGCTTTCTTT; CDR3aa: CASSRTEGNPEAFF
j_gene: TRBJ2-2; abundance: .; d_gene: TRBD2; v_gene: TRBV4-1; CDR3nt: TGCGCCAGCAGCCAGGATTGGACTAGCGGGGGGTCCGGGGAGCTGTTTTTT; CDR3aa: CASSQDWTSGGSGELFF
j_gene: TRBJ2-3; abundance: .; d_gene: .; v_gene: TRBV7-2; CDR3nt: TGTGCCAGCAGCTTAGGGGATGGCACAGATACGCAGTATTTT; CDR3aa: CASSLGDGTDTQYF
j_gene: TRBJ2-6; abundance: few; d_gene: .; v_gene: TRBV4-3; CDR3nt: TGCGCCAGCACCTTGAAGGGGGCTGGGGCCAACGTCCTGACTTTC; CDR3aa: CASTLKGAGANVLTF
j_gene: TRBJ1-3; abundance: .; d_gene: .; v_gene: TRBV5-1; CDR3nt: TGCGCCAGCAGCTTTATACCCACGGTCGACTCTGGAAACACCATATATTTT; CDR3aa: CASSFIPTVDSGNTIYF
j_gene: TRBJ1-6; abundance: .; d_gene: .; v_gene: TRBV9; CDR3nt: TGTGCCAGCAGCGCCCACAGGTCGGGTAATTCACCCCTCCACTTT; CDR3aa: CASSAHRSGNSPLHF
j_gene: TRBJ2-7; abundance: .; d_gene: .; v_gene: TRBV2; CDR3nt: TGTGCCAGCAGTGGCACAGGCTACGAGCAGTACTTC; CDR3aa: CASSGTGYEQYF
j_gene: TRBJ1-5; abundance: .; d_gene: .; v_gene: TRBV10-2; CDR3nt: TGCGCCAGCAGTGAGATCGATTTTAGCAATCAGCCCCAGCATTTT; CDR3aa: CASSEIDFSNQPQHF
j_gene: TRBJ2-5; abundance: few; d_gene: TRBD2; v_gene: TRBV7-2; CDR3nt: TGTGCCAGCAGCTTAGCCGCTGGACTAGCCGAAGAGACCCAGTACTTC; CDR3aa: CASSLAAGLAEETQYF
j_gene: TRBJ2-6; abundance: .; d_gene: .; v_gene: TRBV2; CDR3nt: TGTGCCAGCACACCGGGTTGGGCTGGGGCCAACGTCCTGACTTTC; CDR3aa: CASTPGWAGANVLTF
j_gene: TRBJ2-5; abundance: .; d_gene: .; v_gene: TRBV29-1; CDR3nt: TGCAGCGTGGGCTCGAGGGAGACCCAGTACTTC; CDR3aa: CSVGSRETQYF
j_gene: TRBJ1-2; abundance: few; d_gene: TRBD1; v_gene: TRBV27; CDR3nt: TGTGCCAGCAGTGTGGGACAGGGTTGGGGCTACACCTTC; CDR3aa: CASSVGQGWGYTF
j_gene: TRBJ2-2; abundance: .; d_gene: TRBD2; v_gene: TRBV29-1; CDR3nt: TGCAGCGGCAGGACTAGCGGGCGGTCCGGGGAGCTGTTTTTT; CDR3aa: CSGRTSGRSGELFF
j_gene: TRBJ2-3; abundance: .; d_gene: .; v_gene: TRBV6-5; CDR3nt: TGTGCCAGCACGGGACGCTCGGGTACGCAGTATTTT; CDR3aa: CASTGRSGTQYF
j_gene: TRBJ1-2; abundance: few; d_gene: .; v_gene: TRBV11-2; CDR3nt: TGTGCCAGCAGCCCAGGGACCGCGCGGTATGGCTACACCTTC; CDR3aa: CASSPGTARYGYTF
j_gene: TRBJ2-4; abundance: few; d_gene: .; v_gene: TRBV5-1; CDR3nt: TGCGCCAGCAGCTTGGGCTCGGCTAACATTCAGTACTTC; CDR3aa: CASSLGSANIQYF
j_gene: TRBJ2-7; abundance: few; d_gene: TRBD1; v_gene: TRBV27; CDR3nt: TGTGCCGCGCGGACAGGATCGCGCGAGCAGTACTTC; CDR3aa: CAARTGSREQYF
j_gene: TRBJ2-3; abundance: few; d_gene: .; v_gene: TRBV29-1; CDR3nt: TGCAGCGTTGTAAGAACGGACCTTAGCACAGATACGCAGTATTTT; CDR3aa: CSVVRTDLSTDTQYF
j_gene: TRBJ2-6; abundance: .; d_gene: .; v_gene: TRBV28; CDR3nt: TGTGCCAGCAGTTTCCGAAGAACTGGGGCCAACGTCCTGACTTTC; CDR3aa: CASSFRRTGANVLTF
j_gene: TRBJ1-1; abundance: .; d_gene: .; v_gene: TRBV25-1; CDR3nt: TGTGCCAGCAGTGACCCAGGACAGCCCATGAACACTGAAGCTTTCTTT; CDR3aa: CASSDPGQPMNTEAFF
j_gene: TRBJ2-1; abundance: few; d_gene: TRBD1; v_gene: TRBV5-1; CDR3nt: TGCGCCAGCAGCCCGGGACAGGGGGCGGATGAGCAGTTCTTC; CDR3aa: CASSPGQGADEQFF
j_gene: TRBJ2-5; abundance: .; d_gene: .; v_gene: TRBV9; CDR3nt: TGTGCCAGCAGCCCAACACTTCTCTTAGGCGAGACCCAGTACTTC; CDR3aa: CASSPTLLLGETQYF